These T cell receptor beta chains were read from a single sample in a study of long-term antiretroviral therapy in people with HIV. Measured with immunoSEQ multiplex PCR; TCRdb has only the in-frame clones, and not every one. The sample contains more than 20,000 clones, 85% of which appear only once. Sequencing was performed on unsorted PBMCs, taken roughly 4 years after starting antiretroviral therapy. Receptor source: a man between 18 and 35 years old with HIV. Both conserved end residues are part of each CDR3. The D gene is left open where the match is weak. Some rows have no size entry. The others give once, few or many, or a class for an expanded clone.

j_gene,v_gene,d_gene,abundance,CDR3aa,CDR3nt
TRBJ1-2,TRBV9,-,few,CASSAFDREGYTF,TGTGCCAGCAGCGCATTCGACCGGGAAGGCTACACCTTC
TRBJ1-6,TRBV6-1,TRBD1,few,CASLGQGYSPLHF,TGTGCCAGCCTGGGACAGGGCTATTCACCCCTCCACTTT
TRBJ2-5,TRBV5-1,TRBD2,-,CASSFGLAGLQETQYF,TGCGCCAGCAGCTTTGGACTAGCGGGGCTCCAAGAGACCCAGTACTTC
TRBJ2-1,TRBV7-3,TRBD2,-,CASSDRDYPGGNEQFF,TGTGCCAGCAGCGATCGGGACTACCCGGGGGGCAATGAGCAGTTCTTC
TRBJ1-1,TRBV5-5,-,-,CASSFRLGGDTEAFF,TGTGCCAGCAGCTTCCGACTCGGCGGGGACACTGAAGCTTTCTTT
TRBJ1-3,TRBV11-2,-,-,CASSLDRDISDTIYF,TGTGCCAGCAGCTTAGATCGAGACATTTCGGACACCATATATTTT
TRBJ1-2,TRBV6-1,-,-,CASNPGWVGYTF,TGTGCCAGCAACCCGGGGTGGGTAGGCTACACCTTC
TRBJ1-6,TRBV5-1,-,few,CASSVDGGGSYNSPLHF,TGCGCCAGCAGTGTGGACGGCGGAGGCTCCTATAATTCACCCCTCCACTTT
TRBJ1-5,TRBV27,TRBD1,-,CASSRDRGNQPQHF,TGTGCCAGCAGCCGGGACAGGGGGAATCAGCCCCAGCATTTT
TRBJ1-1,TRBV10-3,-,-,CAISESGQTNTEAFF,TGTGCCATCAGTGAGTCCGGACAGACGAACACTGAAGCTTTCTTT
TRBJ2-1,TRBV19,-,few,CASSIMWGNYNEQFF,TGTGCCAGTAGTATCATGTGGGGGAACTACAATGAGCAGTTCTTC
TRBJ1-5,TRBV27,-,-,CASSLYGGDGPQHF,TGTGCCAGCAGTTTATACGGTGGGGATGGGCCCCAGCATTTT
TRBJ1-2,TRBV14,-,-,CASSRDSQGIGYTF,TGTGCCAGCAGCCGAGACTCCCAAGGAATTGGCTACACCTTC
TRBJ1-3,TRBV11-2,-,-,CASSSDGGSGNTIYF,TGTGCCAGCAGCTCCGACGGAGGGTCTGGAAACACCATATATTTT